These 4 T cell receptor beta chains share one sample of origin, sequenced in a study of vaccination effects on CD4 cells after COVID-19. The antigens of these receptors remain unknown. This table comes from immunoSEQ multiplex PCR, and its TCRdb copy is limited to in-frame clones, with some not included. The table has 67,000 or so clones, approximately 82% seen once. Antigen-specific CD4+ T cells were expanded (with viral peptide pools) by the ViraFEST assay ahead of sequencing. Once cultured for 10 days, the cells underwent separation to obtain CD4+ T cells. Participants were vaccinated with two doses of either the BNT162b2 or mRNA-1273 vaccine. Here the sequenced sample was CD4+ T cells from PBMCs cultured with HCoV-229E spike peptides, taken after COVID-19 vaccination. The receptors stem from a human donor who received a COVID-19 vaccine.

The sample holds one count of this clone. The CDR3 nucleotides read TGTGCCAGCAGTTTTTTTGGGGGGGCGCGCGCTGAAGCTTTCTTT. Encoded protein: CASSFFGGARAEAFF. The chain joins TRBV28 to TRBJ1-1; a possible D gene is TRBD1 (6 bases). Per the germline V gene, CDR1 is MDHEN and CDR2 is SYDVKM. This CDR3 spans 15 amino acids. The V and J ends lost 3 bases and 6 bases respectively, with 17 bases between them. Variable domain in full (rest from reference TRBV28 and TRBJ1-1): DVKVTQSSRYLVKRTGEKVFLECVQDMDHENMFWYRQDPGLGLRLIYFSYDVKMKEKGDIPEGYSVSREKKERFSLILESASTNQTSMYLCASSFFGGARAEAFFGQGTRLTVV.

In nucleotides, the CDR3 is TGTGCCAGCAGCTCCACAGGGGCGGTGGGCGAGCAGTACGTC. Residues: CASSSTGAVGEQYV. The genes are TRBV11-2 and TRBJ2-7; 7 bases match TRBD1. The J segment lost 6 bases and the V segment lost 4 bases, leaving 9 bases of the junction unmatched. The germline V gene encodes CDR1 SGHAT and CDR2 FQNNGV. The CDR3 has 14 amino acids.

V gene TRBV13 combines with J gene TRBJ2-2; no clear D gene. V was shortened by 8 bases and J by 6 bases, with 22 bases between the two germline ends. The CDR3 is made up of 16 amino acids. The germline V gene has CDR1 PRHDT and CDR2 FYEKMQ (reference sequence). The CDR3 region is CASLINPSVGAGELFF. CDR3 coding DNA: TGTGCCAGCCTAATCAACCCCTCTGTTGGGGCCGGGGAGCTGTTTTTT.

The genes are TRBV7-2 and TRBJ2-3, with 8 bases fitting TRBD2. The CDR3 extends over 15 amino acids. V shed 2 bases and J 4 bases; nucleotides not matched to a gene: 5. Per germline, CDR1 SGHTA and CDR2 FQGNSA. The CDR3 nucleotides read TGTGCCAGCAGCTTATCTTTCGGGGGGGCAGATACGCAGTATTTT. This gives the protein CASSLSFGGADTQYF.